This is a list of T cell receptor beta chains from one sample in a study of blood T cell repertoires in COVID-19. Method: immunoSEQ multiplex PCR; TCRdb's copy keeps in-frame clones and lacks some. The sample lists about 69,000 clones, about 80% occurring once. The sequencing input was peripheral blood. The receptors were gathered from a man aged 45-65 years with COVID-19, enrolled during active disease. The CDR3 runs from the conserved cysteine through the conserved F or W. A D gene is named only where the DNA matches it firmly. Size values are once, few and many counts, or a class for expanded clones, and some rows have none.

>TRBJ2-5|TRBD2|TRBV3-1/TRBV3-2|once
CASSQDPAGASWETQYF
TGTGCCAGCAGCCAAGATCCAGCGGGGGCCTCCTGGGAGACCCAGTACTTC
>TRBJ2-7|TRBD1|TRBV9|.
CASSGPGQHYEQYF
TGTGCCAGCAGCGGGCCGGGACAGCACTACGAGCAGTACTTC
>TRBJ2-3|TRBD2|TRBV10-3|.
CATRTSGGPQDTQYF
TGTGCCACAAGGACTAGCGGGGGCCCCCAGGATACGCAGTATTTT
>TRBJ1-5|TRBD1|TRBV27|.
CASSRRDRGSNQPQHF
TGTGCCAGCAGTAGAAGGGACAGGGGTAGCAATCAGCCCCAGCATTTT
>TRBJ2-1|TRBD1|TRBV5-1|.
CASSTGQDSYNEQFF
TGCGCCAGCAGCACTGGACAGGACTCCTACAATGAGCAGTTCTTC
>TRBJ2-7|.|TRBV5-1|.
CASSVFRTAYEQYF
TGCGCCAGCAGTGTGTTCAGGACAGCCTACGAGCAGTACTTC
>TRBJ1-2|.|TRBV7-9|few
CASSPSASSYGYTF
TGTGCCAGCAGCCCCTCGGCATCTAGCTATGGCTACACCTTC
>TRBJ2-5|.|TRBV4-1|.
CASSSRQAPQEETQYF
TGCGCCAGCAGCTCCCGACAGGCCCCCCAGGAAGAGACCCAGTACTTC
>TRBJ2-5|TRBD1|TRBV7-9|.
CASSLEVTGGETQYF
TGTGCCAGCAGCTTAGAGGTGACAGGGGGAGAGACCCAGTACTTC
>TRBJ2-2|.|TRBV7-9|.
CASSSHDTGTVRPGELFF
TGTGCCAGCAGCTCGCATGACACAGGCACTGTACGCCCCGGGGAGCTGTTTTTT
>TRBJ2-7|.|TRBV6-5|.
CASSYSGQTYEQYF
TGTGCCAGCAGTTACTCGGGGCAGACCTACGAGCAGTACTTC
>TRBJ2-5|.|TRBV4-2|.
CASSQDVLAETQYF
TGTGCCAGCAGCCAAGATGTGCTGGCAGAGACCCAGTACTTC
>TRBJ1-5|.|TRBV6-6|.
CASSWGLARGNQPQHF
TGTGCCAGCAGTTGGGGACTCGCCAGGGGCAATCAGCCCCAGCATTTT
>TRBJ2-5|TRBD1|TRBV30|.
CAWRQGETQYF
TGTGCCTGGAGACAGGGGGAGACCCAGTACTTC